The present T cell receptor beta chain was sequenced within a study of T cells in Graves' hyperthyroidism and ophthalmopathy. The germline CDR1 and CDR2 sequences are MNHEY and SVGEGT. Trimming pared 6 bases from V and 1 base from J, leaving 13 bases between. CDR3 length equals 14 residues. RNA transcripts yielded amplified TCR beta CDR3 regions. Using the HTBI primer set, a first-round RT-PCR was run on the TCR CDR3. MiXCR was run by TCRdb on the multiplex PCR reads, yielding one entry per CDR3 protein. The sample carries around 620,000 distinct CDR3 sequences, approximately 15% recorded once. This clonotype was found many times.

Sample: blood. This TCR was recovered from a woman in her late teens or twenties with Graves' ophthalmopathy. The chain carries TRBV6-2 or TRBV6-3 and TRBJ2-7, with D tentatively TRBD2 (6 bases). Here the CDR3 DNA reads TGTGCCAGCAGATCGGACCGGGGGTCCTACGAGCAGTACTTC. Translating it yields CASRSDRGSYEQYF.